This entry concerns a single T cell receptor beta chain. The antigen remains unidentified. Assay used: immunoSEQ multiplex PCR; TCRdb lists only in-frame clones, some missing. The repertoire holds approximately 83,000 clones, with roughly 91% as singletons. This specimen belongs to a study of T cells in localized non-small cell lung cancer. Germline CDR1 is LNHDA and CDR2 is SQIVND (reference sequence). This CDR3 is 13 amino acids long. The ends were cut back, 11 bases at V and 6 bases at J, with 17 bases in the middle. General study points: T cell clonality was highest in uninvolved adjacent lung, above tumor. Detection in adjacent lung was observed for a median around 59 of the top 100 tumor clones.

Source: peripheral blood, taken before any cancer treatment. The rearrangement joins TRBV19 to TRBJ2-1, with D tentatively TRBD1 (5 bases). The TCR sequence derives from a woman aged 35 to 75 with stage I squamous cell lung carcinoma. CDR3 protein: CAATPRDRNEQFF. For the CDR3, the DNA is TGTGCCGCCACCCCCAGGGATCGCAATGAGCAGTTCTTC.